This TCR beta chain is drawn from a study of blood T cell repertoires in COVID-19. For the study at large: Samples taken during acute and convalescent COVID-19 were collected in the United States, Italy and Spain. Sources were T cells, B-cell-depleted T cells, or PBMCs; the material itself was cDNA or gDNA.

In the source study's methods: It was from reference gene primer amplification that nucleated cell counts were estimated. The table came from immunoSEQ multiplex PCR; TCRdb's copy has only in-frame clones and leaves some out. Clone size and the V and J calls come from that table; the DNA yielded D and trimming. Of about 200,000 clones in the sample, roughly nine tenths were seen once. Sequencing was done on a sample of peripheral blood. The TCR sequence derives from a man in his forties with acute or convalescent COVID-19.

CDR3 loop: CASSYIDTQYF. CDR3 DNA: TGTGCCAGCAGCTATATAGATACGCAGTATTTT. V gene TRBV6-5 combines with J gene TRBJ2-3; the D is unclear. Looked up from germline, CDR1 is MNHEY and CDR2 is SVGAGI. There are 11 residues in the CDR3. V lost 6 bases and J 5 bases, leaving 6 bases between the germline ends.